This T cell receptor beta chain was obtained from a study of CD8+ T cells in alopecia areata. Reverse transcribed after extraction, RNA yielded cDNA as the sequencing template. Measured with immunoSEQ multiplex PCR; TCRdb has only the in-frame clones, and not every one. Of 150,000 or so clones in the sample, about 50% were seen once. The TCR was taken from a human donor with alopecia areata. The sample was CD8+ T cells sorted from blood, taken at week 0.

The CDR3 nucleotides read TGTGCCTGGAGTGTAATAGGGCGAAGGCAGTTCTTC. Translating gives CAWSVIGRRQFF. V gene TRBV30 combines with J gene TRBJ2-1; unclear D gene. Germline V gives CDR1 GTSNPN, CDR2 SVGIG (reference sequence). V was cut by 0 bases and J by 12 bases, with 12 bases left in between. CDR3 size: 12 residues.